This entry lists 3 T cell receptor beta chains sequenced from one sample in a study of CD8 T cells in Susac syndrome. RNA totalling about 0.5 to 1 ug underwent reverse transcription with random hexamers. Using its own MiXCR run on the immunoSEQ multiplex PCR reads, TCRdb lists one record per CDR3 protein. The sample holds almost 450,000 distinct CDR3 sequences, about 85% seen once. Sequencing used CD8+ T cells from PBMCs. These receptors all come from a human donor with multiple sclerosis.

This chain joins TRBV6-5 and TRBJ2-1; 12 positions match TRBD2. J gave up 8 bases and V 6 bases, and 5 bases lay outside the gene matches. Germline CDR1 is MNHEY and CDR2 is SVGAGI. The CDR3 is made up of 14 amino acids. The CDR3 DNA reads as TGTGCCAGCAGCATACTAGCGGGAGGCTATGAGCAGTTCTTC. Protein: CASSILAGGYEQFF.

The chain employs TRBV6-6 and TRBJ2-1, with TRBD2 matching 8 bases. The junction had 8 bases not matched to a gene; V was cut back by 6 bases and J by 1 base. Germline assignment: CDR1 MNHNY and CDR2 SVGAGI (reference sequence). This CDR3 has 16 amino acids. The CDR3 DNA follows: TGTGCCAGCAGCCTTATTACGGGAGGGTCCTACAATGAGCAGTTCTTC. Amino acids: CASSLITGGSYNEQFF.

V is TRBV2 and J is TRBJ1-6; D possibly corresponds to TRBD1 (5 bases). Germline CDR1 SNHLY, CDR2 FYNNEI. Between the trimmed V and J ends, which lost 2 bases and 3 bases, there was a span of 17 bases. The CDR3 extends over 18 amino acids. In DNA form, the CDR3 reads TGTGCCAGCAGTGAACCACAGGAGCCCGTAGACTATAATTCACCCCTCCACTTT. Amino acid sequence: CASSEPQEPVDYNSPLHF.